These 5 T cell receptor beta chains share one sample of origin, sequenced in a study of blood T cell repertoires in COVID-19. Profiled with immunoSEQ multiplex PCR; TCRdb holds only in-frame clones, not every one. The sample shows some 90,000 clones, roughly 80% of them seen only once. The sample was peripheral blood. The source of these receptors is a human donor in a cohort sampled during active COVID-19.

V usage is TRBV6-5 and J usage is TRBJ2-7, with a possible D match to TRBD2 (5 bases). There are 15 residues in the CDR3. Deletions cut 6 bases from V and 2 bases from J, with 17 bases between. The germline gives CDR1 MNHEY, CDR2 SVGAGI. The CDR3 is CASRWTNRGAYEQYF. Written as DNA, the CDR3 is TGTGCCAGCAGGTGGACGAATCGGGGAGCCTACGAGCAGTACTTC.

This clone was counted between two and nine times. CDR3: CASSAGGAFTGELFF. The CDR3 DNA follows: TGCGCCAGCAGTGCTGGTGGGGCGTTCACCGGGGAGCTGTTTTTT. V usage is TRBV10-1 and J usage is TRBJ2-2; D possibly corresponds to TRBD1 (5 bases). CDR1 is WNHNN and CDR2 is SYGVQD in the germline V gene (reference sequence). Deletions cut 4 bases from V and 4 bases from J, with 13 bases between. There are 15 residues in the CDR3.

The chain is built from TRBV7-9 and TRBJ1-2; D remains ambiguous. In germline, CDR1 is SEHNR, CDR2 FQNEAQ (reference sequence). V was shortened by 0 bases and J by 5 bases, with 7 bases between the two germline ends. The CDR3 is made up of 13 amino acids. In DNA form, the CDR3 reads TGTGCCAGCAGCTTAGCCCGGGATTATGGCTACACCTTC. It translates to CASSLARDYGYTF.

This clone was detected only a few times. This rearrangement joins TRBV6-5 to TRBJ2-4, with a weak D call TRBD1 (6 bases). With 7 bases removed from V and 7 bases from J, the gap between germline ends came to 14 bases. The germline gives CDR1 MNHEY, CDR2 SVGAGI. CDR3 length equals 13 residues. The CDR3 here is CASTPGQGNIQYF. The CDR3 DNA reads as TGTGCCAGCACTCCGGGGCAGGGGAACATTCAGTACTTC.

V gene TRBV7-9 combines with J gene TRBJ2-7; 10 nucleotides match TRBD2. Germline V lookup: CDR1 SEHNR, CDR2 FQNEAQ (reference sequence). The CDR3 spans 13 residues. V lost 9 bases, J lost 4 bases, and 6 bases stayed unmatched. The CDR3, as DNA: TGTGCCAGTAAACTAGCGGGATCTTACGAGCAGTACTTC. Protein sequence: CASKLAGSYEQYF.